This is a list of T cell receptor beta chains from one sample in a study of blood T cell repertoires in COVID-19. Some clones are missing from TCRdb's copy, which holds only in-frame ones; the method was immunoSEQ multiplex PCR. Here the sample spans about 140,000 clones, over 60% being singletons. The sequencing sample was made of peripheral blood. These TCRs come from a woman aged 45-65 years with active or convalescent COVID-19. Both conserved end residues are part of each CDR3. The D gene is left open where the match is weak. Some rows mark clone size as missing; the rest say once, few, many or name a class of expanded clone.

j_call	v_call	d_call	clone_size	cdr3_aa	cdr3_nt
TRBJ2-7	TRBV7-2	NA	NA	CASSLVKHEQYF	TGTGCCAGCAGCTTAGTCAAGCACGAGCAGTACTTC
TRBJ1-1	TRBV14	NA	NA	CASSPRRENTEAFF	TGTGCCAGCAGCCCGAGGAGGGAGAACACTGAAGCTTTCTTT
TRBJ1-6	TRBV5-4	TRBD1	NA	CASSLGGQGISPLHF	TGTGCCAGCAGCTTGGGGGGACAGGGGATTTCACCCCTCCACTTT
TRBJ2-5	TRBV9	TRBD2	NA	CASSPQGRLAREGETQYF	TGTGCCAGCAGCCCCCAAGGTCGACTAGCACGAGAGGGGGAGACCCAGTACTTC
TRBJ1-2	TRBV5-1	TRBD1	NA	CASSAPGGADYGYTF	TGCGCCAGCAGTGCCCCAGGGGGCGCGGACTATGGCTACACCTTC
TRBJ2-2	TRBV27	NA	NA	CASSLFRGIDLSGELFF	TGTGCCAGCAGTTTATTTAGGGGAATCGATTTGTCCGGGGAGCTGTTTTTT
TRBJ2-7	TRBV29-1	TRBD1	NA	CSVGQGSPYEQYF	TGCAGCGTTGGACAGGGGTCCCCCTACGAGCAGTACTTC
TRBJ2-5	TRBV3-1/TRBV3-2	NA	once	CASSQRFRGGETQYF	TGTGCCAGCAGCCAAAGGTTTCGAGGGGGAGAGACCCAGTACTTC
TRBJ2-7	TRBV5-3	NA	once	CARSFSEYEQYF	TGTGCCAGAAGCTTCTCTGAGTACGAGCAGTACTTC
TRBJ1-3	TRBV30	NA	NA	CAWSRDFSGNTIYF	TGTGCCTGGAGTCGTGACTTTTCTGGAAACACCATATATTTT
TRBJ2-7	TRBV6-5	TRBD1	NA	CASSYSRTGIYEQYF	TGTGCCAGCAGTTACTCCCGGACAGGCATCTACGAGCAGTACTTC
TRBJ1-6	TRBV7-3	NA	once	CASSPQPAGYNSPLHF	TGTGCCAGCAGCCCACAGCCGGCAGGGTATAATTCACCCCTCCACTTT
TRBJ2-3	TRBV19	NA	many	CASSLLEREGTDTQYF	TGTGCCAGTAGTCTCCTCGAGAGGGAAGGGACAGATACGCAGTATTTT
TRBJ2-1	TRBV18	TRBD2	NA	CASSPRTSGSSSYNEQFF	TGTGCCAGCTCACCAAGGACTAGCGGGTCGAGCTCCTACAATGAGCAGTTCTTC
TRBJ1-1	TRBV18	NA	NA	CASSPLAGNENTEAFF	TGTGCCAGCTCACCACTTGCAGGTAACGAGAACACTGAAGCTTTCTTT
TRBJ2-1	TRBV7-8	TRBD2	once	CASSLAPSRLAGGSYNEQFF	TGTGCCAGCAGCTTAGCTCCCTCCCGCCTAGCGGGGGGTTCGTACAATGAGCAGTTCTTC